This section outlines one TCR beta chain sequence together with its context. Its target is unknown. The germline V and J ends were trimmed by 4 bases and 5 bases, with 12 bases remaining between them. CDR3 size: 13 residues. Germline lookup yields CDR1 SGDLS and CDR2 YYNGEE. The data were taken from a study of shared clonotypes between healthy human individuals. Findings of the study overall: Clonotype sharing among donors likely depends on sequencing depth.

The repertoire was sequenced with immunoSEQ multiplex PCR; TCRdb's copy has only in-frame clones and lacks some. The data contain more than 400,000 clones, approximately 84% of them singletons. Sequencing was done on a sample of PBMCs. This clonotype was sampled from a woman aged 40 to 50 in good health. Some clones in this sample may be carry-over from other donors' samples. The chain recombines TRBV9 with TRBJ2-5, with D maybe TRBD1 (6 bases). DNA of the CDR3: TGTGCCAGCAGCTTAAACAGGGAGGAGACCCAGTACTTC. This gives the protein CASSLNREETQYF.